This entry lists 20 T cell receptor beta chains sequenced from one sample in a study of control samples from healthy donors and cancer patients. Only in-frame clones appear in the TCRdb table, and some are missing; sequencing was by immunoSEQ multiplex PCR. The sample records approximately 120,000 clones, roughly 87% being singletons. The source material was blood. The receptors stem from a man in his late teens or twenties in good health.

The chain joins TRBV9 to TRBJ2-5; TRBD1 matches at 9 bases. Germline CDR1 reads SGDLS; CDR2 reads YYNGEE. This CDR3 comprises 15 residues. V trimming: 4 bases; J trimming: 5 bases; junction bases outside the gene matches: 9. As DNA, the CDR3 is TGTGCCAGCAGCCCCGGACAGGGGTGGGCGGAGACCCAGTACTTC. It codes for CASSPGQGWAETQYF. The variable domain in full, completed from reference TRBV9 and TRBJ2-5, reads DSGVTQTPKHLITATGQRVTLRCSPRSGDLSVYWYQQSLDQGLQFLIQYYNGEERAKGNILERFSAQQFPDLHSELNLSSLELGDSALYFCASSPGQGWAETQYFGPGTRLLVL.

The V gene is TRBV27, the J gene TRBJ1-1; a possible D gene is TRBD1 (5 bases). Germline values: CDR1 MNHEY, CDR2 SMNVEV (reference sequence). CDR3 length: 14 amino acids. Trimming removed 6 bases from V and 1 base from J, with 12 bases in between. CDR3 amino acids: CASSRDGRNTEAFF. The CDR3 coding sequence is TGTGCCAGCAGCCGGGACGGTCGGAACACTGAAGCTTTCTTT.

CDR3 nucleotide sequence: TGTGCCAGCAGCCAGGGCGTGGGGGAGGGCAATCAGCCCCAGCATTTT. Translating gives CASSQGVGEGNQPQHF. This chain connects TRBV4-2 to TRBJ1-5; a possible D gene is TRBD1 (5 bases). Germline loops: CDR1 LGHNA, CDR2 YNFKEQ. The ends were cut back, 3 bases at V and 2 bases at J, with 14 bases in the middle. This CDR3 has 16 residues.

V and J are TRBV7-3 and TRBJ2-5; the D gene could be TRBD1 or TRBD2 (5 bases each). Germline values: CDR1 SGHTA, CDR2 FQGTGA. Trimming removed 2 bases from V and 5 bases from J, with 15 bases in between. The CDR3 length is 15 residues. Here the CDR3 DNA reads TGTGCCAGCAGCTTAGGCAGGGCGGGTAGGGAGACCCAGTACTTC. Protein sequence: CASSLGRAGRETQYF.

The chain carries TRBV14 and TRBJ2-1; no firm D call. Germline V gene lookup returns CDR1 SGHDN and CDR2 FVKESK. V lost 3 bases to trimming and J lost 0 bases, with 9 bases between them. The length of the CDR3 is 15 residues. CDR3 protein: CASSHVPYSYNEQFF. CDR3 coding DNA: TGTGCCAGCAGCCACGTACCCTACTCCTACAATGAGCAGTTCTTC.

The chain uses TRBV28 and TRBJ2-7; TRBD2 is a possible D gene (5 bases). CDR3 length: 14 residues. Germline V gene sequence: CDR1 MDHEN, CDR2 SYDVKM. The V end was cut by 7 bases, the J end by 6 bases, with 19 bases between. In DNA form, the CDR3 reads TGTGCCAGCACCTTAGGAGAGGGTGCGGTCGAGCAGTACTTC. It codes for CASTLGEGAVEQYF.

The chain uses TRBV7-9 and TRBJ1-5; maybe TRBD1 (6 bases). Germline-derived CDR1 and CDR2 are SEHNR and FQNEAQ (reference sequence). Trimming took off 4 bases at V and 0 bases at J, with 10 bases between the two ends. The CDR3 has 15 residues. DNA of the CDR3: TGTGCCAGCAGCTCCGGACAGTATAGCAATCAGCCCCAGCATTTT. This encodes CASSSGQYSNQPQHF.

The chain recombines TRBV5-1 with TRBJ2-2; 9 nucleotides line up with TRBD2. The CDR3 spans 19 residues. J was trimmed by 1 base and V by 0 bases; bases with no gene match: 10. CDR1 is SGHRS, CDR2 YFSETQ, per germline. The CDR3 nucleotides read TGCGCCAGCAGCTTGGCCCTTACTAGTAGCGGGGGGAACACCGGGGAGCTGTTTTTT. The encoded protein is CASSLALTSSGGNTGELFF.

V gene TRBV5-1 combines with J gene TRBJ1-1; D uncertain. Trimming cost V 0 bases and J 10 bases, with 22 bases left between them. Germline CDR1 reads SGHRS; CDR2 reads YFSETQ. This CDR3 is 16 amino acids long. CDR3 in amino acids: CASSLAKPSRSSGAFF. CDR3 bases: TGCGCCAGCAGCTTGGCCAAGCCCTCTAGGAGCTCCGGAGCTTTCTTT.

This sequence joins TRBV7-9 and TRBJ1-6; D gene uncertain. This CDR3 has 15 residues. Trimming removed 5 bases from V and 7 bases from J, with 15 bases in between. Germline V gene lookup returns CDR1 SEHNR and CDR2 FQNEAQ (reference sequence). Written as DNA, the CDR3 is TGTGCCAGCAGCCGAGGCAGTTCTCAAAATTCACCCCTCCACTTT. It encodes CASSRGSSQNSPLHF.

CDR3 nucleotide sequence: TGCGCCACCCCAGAGGGGGAGATAACAGATACGCAGTATTTT. This translates into CATPEGEITDTQYF. The gene calls are TRBV10-1 and TRBJ2-3; TRBD1 is a possible D gene (6 bases). The V end was cut by 10 bases, the J end by 3 bases, with 17 bases between. Germline CDR1 reads WNHNN; CDR2 reads SYGVQD (reference sequence). The CDR3 consists of 14 residues.

Here the CDR3 reads CASIGDGFAEAFF. CDR3 bases: TGTGCCAGCATTGGGGACGGGTTCGCTGAAGCTTTCTTT. The rearrangement links TRBV28 to TRBJ1-1; the D gene is possibly TRBD1 (5 bases). The CDR3 loop spans 13 amino acids. Per the germline V gene, CDR1 is MDHEN and CDR2 is SYDVKM. V was clipped by 7 bases and J by 6 bases, with 15 bases between them. Drawing the rest from reference TRBV28 and TRBJ1-1, the complete variable domain is DVKVTQSSRYLVKRTGEKVFLECVQDMDHENMFWYRQDPGLGLRLIYFSYDVKMKEKGDIPEGYSVSREKKERFSLILESASTNQTSMYLCASIGDGFAEAFFGQGTRLTVV.

This clone was found once. V usage is TRBV24-1 and J usage is TRBJ1-2; TRBD1 is a possible D gene (5 bases). CDR3 size: 14 residues. CDR1 and CDR2 from the germline V gene are KGHDR and SFDVKD. V shed 2 bases and J shed 8 bases, with 14 bases lying between them. The CDR3 DNA reads TGTGCCACCAGTGATTCGGGACTGGTAGAAGGCTACACCTTC. As protein: CATSDSGLVEGYTF.

The rearrangement links TRBV6-5 to TRBJ2-1, with TRBD2 matching 8 bases. Germline V gene data show CDR1 as MNHEY and CDR2 as SVGAGI. The V and J ends lost 2 bases and 5 bases, in that order; junction bases with no gene match: 8. The CDR3 covers 16 residues. The CDR3 DNA is TGTGCCAGCAGTTACGGAGGGATACTAGCGGACAATGAGCAGTTCTTC. The encoded protein is CASSYGGILADNEQFF.

A few counts support this clone. CDR3 in amino acids: CASSLREGSSSYNEQFF. The DNA for the CDR3 is TGTGCCAGCAGTCTAAGGGAGGGTTCAAGCTCCTACAATGAGCAGTTCTTC. The V call is TRBV9, the J call TRBJ2-1; 7 nucleotides align to TRBD2. The CDR3 totals 17 residues. CDR1 is SGDLS and CDR2 is YYNGEE in the germline V gene. The J segment lost 0 bases and the V segment lost 5 bases, leaving 11 bases of the junction unmatched.

This chain uses TRBV19 with TRBJ1-2; 7 bases map to TRBD1. The CDR3 has 16 residues. The J segment lost 2 bases and the V segment lost 5 bases, leaving 11 bases of the junction unmatched. Germline V gene sequence: CDR1 LNHDA, CDR2 SQIVND (reference sequence). As DNA, the CDR3 is TGTGCCAGTAGTCTTCAACCGGGACAGATGAACTATGGCTACACCTTC. Its translation is CASSLQPGQMNYGYTF.

The chain combines TRBV27 with TRBJ1-2; D is undetermined. CDR1 is MNHEY, CDR2 SMNVEV, per germline (reference sequence). The V gene lost 2 bases and the J gene lost 4 bases, with 14 bases spanning the gap. This CDR3 has 15 residues. CDR3 in amino acids: CASSLGLGQLYGYTF. The CDR3 DNA reads as TGTGCCAGCAGTTTAGGGTTAGGGCAGCTCTATGGCTACACCTTC.

V usage is TRBV25-1 and J usage is TRBJ1-5; tentatively, D is TRBD1 (5 bases). This CDR3 comprises 16 residues. Germline-derived CDR1 and CDR2 are MGHDK and SYGVNS. Trimming removed 1 base from V and 7 bases from J, with 17 bases in between. CDR3 sequence (DNA): TGTGCCAGCAGTGAATTAGAGGGGAGAAAGAGCCAGCCCCAGCATTTT. Its translation is CASSELEGRKSQPQHF.

This clone occurred once. The rearrangement links TRBV3-1 (or the pseudogene TRBV3-2) to TRBJ2-1; tentatively, D is TRBD1 (5 bases). Trimming left V 4 bases short and J 2 bases short, with 9 bases between. CDR3 length equals 14 residues. The V gene's germline CDR1 is LGHDT and CDR2 YNNKEL (reference sequence). This CDR3 reads CASSLEGAYNEQFF. CDR3 nucleotides: TGTGCCAGCAGCCTAGAAGGGGCCTACAATGAGCAGTTCTTC.

Concerning this clone itself: The junction does not match germline at one end; this may be a read error. Different DNA sequences within this sample yield the same CDR3. The chain combines TRBV4-1 with TRBJ1-2; D might be TRBD1 (6 bases). CDR1 is MGHRA, CDR2 YSYEKL, per germline. CDR3 length: 13 residues. The CDR3 sequence is CASSPGGPYGYTF. The CDR3 DNA reads TGTGCCAGCAGCCCCGGGGGGCCCTATGGCTACACCTTC.